Below, 8 T cell receptor beta chains from the same sample are listed, as sequenced in a study of radiotherapy plus CTLA-4 blockade in lung cancer. TCRdb's table, derived via immunoSEQ multiplex PCR, lists solely in-frame clones and lacks some. The sample records around 86,000 clones, roughly 87% being singletons. The sequenced sample was peripheral blood, obtained from a patient treated with radiotherapy plus ipilimumab. The receptors here all came from a human donor with non-small cell lung cancer who had stable disease on radiotherapy plus ipilimumab.

This clone was seen only once. The chain combines TRBV7-9 with TRBJ2-3; no definite D call. The CDR3 is made up of 15 amino acids. Trimming pared 5 bases from V and 2 bases from J, leaving 14 bases between. Germline V lookup: CDR1 SEHNR, CDR2 FQNEAQ (reference sequence). CDR3 protein: CASSPDPGVTDTQYF. The CDR3 nucleotides are TGTGCCAGCAGCCCTGACCCAGGAGTCACAGATACGCAGTATTTT.

This clone was seen ten or more times. The sample contains more than one DNA sequence encoding this CDR3. The gene calls are TRBV6-5 and TRBJ1-5, with D possibly matching TRBD1 (5 bases). Germline CDR1 MNHEY, CDR2 SVGAGI. The CDR3 is made up of 15 amino acids. V was pared by 0 bases and J by 5 bases, with 11 bases between. The CDR3 coding sequence is TGTGCCAGCAGTTACTCGACCGGGACGGATCAGCCCCAGCATTTT. This gives the protein CASSYSTGTDQPQHF.

The V and J genes are TRBV23-1 and TRBJ1-3; 7 positions agree with TRBD1. TRBV23-1 carries the ORF label, with uncertain function. J gave up 1 base and V 3 bases, and 9 bases lay outside the gene matches. The CDR3 contains 17 residues. The CDR3 loop is CASSQRITGESGNTIYF. CDR3 nucleotides: TGCGCCAGCAGTCAGCGGATCACAGGGGAGTCTGGAAACACCATATATTTT.

Regarding this clone: Germline is not matched at one junction end, which may reflect a read error. The chain joins TRBV7-2 to TRBJ2-1; 10 bases align to TRBD2. The CDR3 covers 16 residues. From germline, CDR1 is SGHTA and CDR2 FQGNSA. The CDR3 protein is CASCLVAGGRGNEQFF. CDR3 in DNA: TGTGCCAGCTGCTTGGTAGCGGGGGGCCGGGGCAATGAGCAGTTCTTC.

The CDR3 nucleotides are TGTGCCAGCAGCCAAGATTGGGGGTTCGCGACTCCTCAAGAGACCCAGTACTTC. Amino acid sequence: CASSQDWGFATPQETQYF. J is TRBJ2-5 and V is TRBV14, with D perhaps matching TRBD1 or TRBD2 (5 bases each). V shed 0 bases and J shed 2 bases, with 19 bases lying between them. The germline gives CDR1 SGHDN, CDR2 FVKESK. This CDR3 contains 18 residues.

This chain uses TRBV2 with TRBJ1-2; D unclear. This CDR3 has 15 amino acids. Per the germline V gene, CDR1 is SNHLY and CDR2 is FYNNEI. Trimming cost V 1 base and J 3 bases, with 12 bases left between them. The CDR3 nucleotides read TGTGCCAGCAGTGAAGAGGTTTGGGGATACTATGGCTACACCTTC. Protein: CASSEEVWGYYGYTF. The complete variable domain, with remaining parts taken from reference TRBV2 and TRBJ1-2, reads EPEVTQTPSHQVTQMGQEVILRCVPISNHLYFYWYRQILGQKVEFLVSFYNNEISEKSEIFDDQFSVERPDGSNFTLKIRSTKLEDSAMYFCASSEEVWGYYGYTFGSGTRLTVV.

The V and J genes are TRBV14 and TRBJ2-1; 9 nucleotides line up with TRBD1. The CDR3 has 21 residues. Germline trimming cut 3 bases from V and 6 bases from J; bases unmatched to any gene: 24. Germline values: CDR1 SGHDN, CDR2 FVKESK. The CDR3 coding sequence is TGTGCCAGCAGCCAGAATCCGGGACAGGGCGCCCCATCGGGGGTCGGCAATGAGCAGTTCTTC. Amino acids: CASSQNPGQGAPSGVGNEQFF.

This clone appeared once. The V call is TRBV5-1, the J call TRBJ2-1; 7 bases match TRBD1. The CDR3 covers 15 residues. V lost 2 bases and J lost 6; bases outside the gene matches: 8. Germline-derived CDR1 and CDR2 are SGHRS and YFSETQ. Here the CDR3 DNA reads TGCGCCAGCAGCTTTCAAGGGGGCCGTATCAATGAGCAGTTCTTC. Translation gives CASSFQGGRINEQFF.